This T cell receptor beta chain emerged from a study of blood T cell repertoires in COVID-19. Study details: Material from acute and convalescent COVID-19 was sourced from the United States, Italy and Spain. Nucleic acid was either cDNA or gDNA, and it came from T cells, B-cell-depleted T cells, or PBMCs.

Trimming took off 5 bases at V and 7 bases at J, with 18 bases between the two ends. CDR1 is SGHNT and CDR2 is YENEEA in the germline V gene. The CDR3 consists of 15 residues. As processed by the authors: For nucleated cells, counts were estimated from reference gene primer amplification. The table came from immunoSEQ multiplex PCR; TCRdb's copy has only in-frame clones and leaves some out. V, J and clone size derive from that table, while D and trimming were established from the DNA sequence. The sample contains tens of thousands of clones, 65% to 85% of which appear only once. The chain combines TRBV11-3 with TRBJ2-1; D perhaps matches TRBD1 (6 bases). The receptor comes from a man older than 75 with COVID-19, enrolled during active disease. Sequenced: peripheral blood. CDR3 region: CASSPGAGLRNEQFF. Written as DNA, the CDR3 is TGTGCCAGCAGCCCAGGGGCAGGGTTGAGGAATGAGCAGTTCTTC.